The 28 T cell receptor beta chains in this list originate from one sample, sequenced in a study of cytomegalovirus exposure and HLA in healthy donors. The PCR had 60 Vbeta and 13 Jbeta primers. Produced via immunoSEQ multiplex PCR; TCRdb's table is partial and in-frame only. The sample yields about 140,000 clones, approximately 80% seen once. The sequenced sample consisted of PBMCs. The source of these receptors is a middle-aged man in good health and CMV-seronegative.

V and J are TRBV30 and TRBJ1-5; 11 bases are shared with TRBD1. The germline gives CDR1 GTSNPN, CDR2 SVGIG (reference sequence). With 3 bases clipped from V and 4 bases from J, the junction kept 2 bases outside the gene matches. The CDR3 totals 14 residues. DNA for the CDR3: TGTGCCTGGAGCGGACAGGGGGCGAATCAGCCCCAGCATTTT. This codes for CAWSGQGANQPQHF.

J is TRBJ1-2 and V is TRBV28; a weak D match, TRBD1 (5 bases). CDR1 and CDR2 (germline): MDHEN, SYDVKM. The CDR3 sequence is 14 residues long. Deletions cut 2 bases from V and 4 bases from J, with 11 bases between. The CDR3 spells CASSLQGLRYGYTF. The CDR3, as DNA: TGTGCCAGCAGTTTACAGGGTCTCCGCTATGGCTACACCTTC.

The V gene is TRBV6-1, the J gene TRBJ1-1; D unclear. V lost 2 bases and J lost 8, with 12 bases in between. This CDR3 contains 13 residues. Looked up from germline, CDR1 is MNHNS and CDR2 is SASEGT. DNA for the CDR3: TGTGCCAGCAGTGAATCTGGGCCGGGGGAAGCTTTCTTT. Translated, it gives CASSESGPGEAFF.

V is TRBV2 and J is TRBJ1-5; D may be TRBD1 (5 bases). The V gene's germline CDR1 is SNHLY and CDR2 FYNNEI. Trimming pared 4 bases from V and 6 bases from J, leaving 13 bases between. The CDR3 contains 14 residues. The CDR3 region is CASSAGGVVQPQHF. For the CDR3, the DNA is TGTGCCAGCAGTGCGGGGGGGGTCGTTCAGCCCCAGCATTTT.

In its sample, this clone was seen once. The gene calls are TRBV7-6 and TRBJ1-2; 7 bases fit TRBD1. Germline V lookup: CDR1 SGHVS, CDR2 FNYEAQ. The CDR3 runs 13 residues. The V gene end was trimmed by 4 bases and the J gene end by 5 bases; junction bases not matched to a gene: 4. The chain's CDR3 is CASSSRGEYGYTF. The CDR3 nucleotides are TGTGCCAGCAGCTCCAGGGGGGAGTATGGCTACACCTTC.

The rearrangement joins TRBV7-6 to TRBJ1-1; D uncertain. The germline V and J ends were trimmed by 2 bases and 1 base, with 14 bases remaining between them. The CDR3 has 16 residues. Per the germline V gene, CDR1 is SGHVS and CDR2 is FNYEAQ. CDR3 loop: CASSLLVGDQNTEAFF. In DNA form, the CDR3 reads TGTGCCAGCAGCTTATTAGTGGGAGACCAGAACACTGAAGCTTTCTTT. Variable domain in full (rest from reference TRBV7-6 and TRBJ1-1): GAGVSQSPRYKVTKRGQDVALRCDPISGHVSLYWYRQALGQGPEFLTYFNYEAQQDKSGLPNDRFSAERPEGSISTLTIQRTEQRDSAMYRCASSLLVGDQNTEAFFGQGTRLTVV.

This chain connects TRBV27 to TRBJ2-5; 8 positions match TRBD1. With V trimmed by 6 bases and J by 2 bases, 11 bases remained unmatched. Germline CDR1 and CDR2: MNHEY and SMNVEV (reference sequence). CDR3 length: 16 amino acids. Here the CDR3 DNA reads TGTGCCAGCAGAGACCGCCCGACAGGGGAACAAGAGACCCAGTACTTC. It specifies CASRDRPTGEQETQYF.

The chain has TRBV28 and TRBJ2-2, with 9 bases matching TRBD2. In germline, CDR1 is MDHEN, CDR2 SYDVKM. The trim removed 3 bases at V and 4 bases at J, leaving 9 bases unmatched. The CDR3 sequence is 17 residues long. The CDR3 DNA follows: TGTGCCAGCAGTTTCCAGAAGGGACTAGCCCGCACCGGGGAGCTGTTTTTT. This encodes CASSFQKGLARTGELFF.

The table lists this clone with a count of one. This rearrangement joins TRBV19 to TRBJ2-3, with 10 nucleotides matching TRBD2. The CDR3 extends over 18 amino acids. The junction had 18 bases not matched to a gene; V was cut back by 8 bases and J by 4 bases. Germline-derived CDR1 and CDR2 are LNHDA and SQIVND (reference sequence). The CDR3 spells CASPSGGSGGFPPDTQYF. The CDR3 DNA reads TGTGCCAGTCCGTCTGGAGGTAGCGGGGGGTTCCCCCCAGATACGCAGTATTTT.

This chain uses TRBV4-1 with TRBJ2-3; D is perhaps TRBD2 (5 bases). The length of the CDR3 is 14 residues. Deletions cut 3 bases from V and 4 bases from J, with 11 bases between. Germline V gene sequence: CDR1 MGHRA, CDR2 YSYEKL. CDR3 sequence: CASSHTSPPDTQYF. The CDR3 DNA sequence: TGCGCCAGCAGCCACACTAGTCCCCCAGATACGCAGTATTTT.

As DNA, the CDR3 is TGCGCCAGCAGTGAAAGTGGGTACTACGGGGAGCAGTACTTC. It translates to CASSESGYYGEQYF. The V gene is TRBV10-2, the J gene TRBJ2-7, with D uncertain. This CDR3 spans 14 amino acids. Germline CDR1 is WSHSY and CDR2 is SAAADI. Trimming took off 3 bases at V and 7 bases at J, with 16 bases between the two ends.

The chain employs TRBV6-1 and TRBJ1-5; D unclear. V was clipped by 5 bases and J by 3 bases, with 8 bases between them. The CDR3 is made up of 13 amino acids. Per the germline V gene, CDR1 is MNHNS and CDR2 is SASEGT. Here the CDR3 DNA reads TGTGCCAGCAGTAACAGTAACAATCAGCCCCAGCATTTT. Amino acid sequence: CASSNSNNQPQHF.

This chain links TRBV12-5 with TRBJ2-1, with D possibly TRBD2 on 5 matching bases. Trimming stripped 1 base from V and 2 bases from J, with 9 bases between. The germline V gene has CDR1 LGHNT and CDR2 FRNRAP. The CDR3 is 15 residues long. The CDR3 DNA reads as TGTGCTAGTGGTTTGGGCGGGTCTACCTACAATGAGCAGTTCTTC. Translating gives CASGLGGSTYNEQFF.

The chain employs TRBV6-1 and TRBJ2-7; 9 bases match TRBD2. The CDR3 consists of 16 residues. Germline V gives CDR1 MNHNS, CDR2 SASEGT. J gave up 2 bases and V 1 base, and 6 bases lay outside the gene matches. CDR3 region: CASSEGYQRGAYEQYF. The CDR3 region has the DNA TGTGCCAGCAGTGAAGGATACCAGCGGGGGGCCTACGAGCAGTACTTC.

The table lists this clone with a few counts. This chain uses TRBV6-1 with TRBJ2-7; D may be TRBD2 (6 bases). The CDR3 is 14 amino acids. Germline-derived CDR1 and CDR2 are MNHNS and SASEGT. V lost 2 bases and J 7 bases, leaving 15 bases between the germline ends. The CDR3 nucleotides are TGTGCCAGCAGTGAACGTGGCGGTGGGGGGGAGCAGTACTTC. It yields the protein CASSERGGGGEQYF.

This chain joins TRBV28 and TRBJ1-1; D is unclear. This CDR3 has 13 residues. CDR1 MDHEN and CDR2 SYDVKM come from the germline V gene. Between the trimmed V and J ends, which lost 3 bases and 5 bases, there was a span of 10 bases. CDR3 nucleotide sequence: TGTGCCAGCAGTTTGGGTAGCGTGACTGAAGCTTTCTTT. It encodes CASSLGSVTEAFF.

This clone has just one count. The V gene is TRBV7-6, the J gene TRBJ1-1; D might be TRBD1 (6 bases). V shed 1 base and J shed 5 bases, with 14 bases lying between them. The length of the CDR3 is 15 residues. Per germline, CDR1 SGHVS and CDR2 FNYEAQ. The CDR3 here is CASSLVAGERTEAFF. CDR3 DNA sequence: TGTGCCAGCAGCTTAGTCGCAGGGGAAAGGACTGAAGCTTTCTTT.

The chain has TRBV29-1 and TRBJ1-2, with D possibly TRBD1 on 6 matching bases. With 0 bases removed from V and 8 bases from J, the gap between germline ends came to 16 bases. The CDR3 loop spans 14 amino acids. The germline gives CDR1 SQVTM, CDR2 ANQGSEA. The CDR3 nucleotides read TGCAGCGTTGAAGATCAAGAGGGGGTAGAGGGCTACACCTTC. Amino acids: CSVEDQEGVEGYTF.

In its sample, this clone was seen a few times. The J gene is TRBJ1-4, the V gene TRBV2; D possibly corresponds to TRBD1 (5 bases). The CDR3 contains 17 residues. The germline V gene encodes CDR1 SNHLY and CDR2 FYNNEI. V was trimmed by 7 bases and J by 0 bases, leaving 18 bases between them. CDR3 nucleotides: TGTGCCAGCACAGGCGCCGGGACTCCTGCAACTAATGAAAAACTGTTTTTT. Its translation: CASTGAGTPATNEKLFF.

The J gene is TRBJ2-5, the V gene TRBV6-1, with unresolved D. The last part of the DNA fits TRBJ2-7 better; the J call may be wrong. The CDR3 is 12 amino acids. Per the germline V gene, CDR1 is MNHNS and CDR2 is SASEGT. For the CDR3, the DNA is TGTGCCAGCAGTGAGCCCCAATACGAGCAGTACTTC. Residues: CASSEPQYEQYF.

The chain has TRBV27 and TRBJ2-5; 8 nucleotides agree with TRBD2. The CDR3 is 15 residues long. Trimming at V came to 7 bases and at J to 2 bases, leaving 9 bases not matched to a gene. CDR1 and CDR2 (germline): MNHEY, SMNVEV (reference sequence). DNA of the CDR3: TGTGCCAGCAACCACGGGGGGGCGGTACAAGAGACCCAGTACTTC. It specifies CASNHGGAVQETQYF.

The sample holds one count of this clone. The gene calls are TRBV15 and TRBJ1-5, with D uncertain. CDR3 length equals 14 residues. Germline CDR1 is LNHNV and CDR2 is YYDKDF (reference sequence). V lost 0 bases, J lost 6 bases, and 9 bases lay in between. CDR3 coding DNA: TGTGCCACCAGCAGAGATACAGCGGTTCAGCCCCAGCATTTT. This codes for CATSRDTAVQPQHF.

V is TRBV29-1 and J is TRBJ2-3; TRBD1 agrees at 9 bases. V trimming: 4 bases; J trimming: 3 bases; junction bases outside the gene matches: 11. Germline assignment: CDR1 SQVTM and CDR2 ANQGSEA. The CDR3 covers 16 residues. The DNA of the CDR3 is TGCAGCGTTGTAAGGGTGGGACAGGGAAAGACAGATACGCAGTATTTT. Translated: CSVVRVGQGKTDTQYF.

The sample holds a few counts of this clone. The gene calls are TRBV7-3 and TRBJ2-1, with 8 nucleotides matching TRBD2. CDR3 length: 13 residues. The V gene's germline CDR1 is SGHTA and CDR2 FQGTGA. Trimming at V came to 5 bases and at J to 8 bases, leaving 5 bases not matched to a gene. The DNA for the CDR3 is TGTGCCAGCAGCGTCAGCGGGGGCTATGAGCAGTTCTTC. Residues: CASSVSGGYEQFF.

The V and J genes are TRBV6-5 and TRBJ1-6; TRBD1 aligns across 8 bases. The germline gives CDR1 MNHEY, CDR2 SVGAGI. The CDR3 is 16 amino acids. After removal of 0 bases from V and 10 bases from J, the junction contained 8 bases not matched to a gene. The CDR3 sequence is CASSYSRQGAKSPLHF. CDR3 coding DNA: TGTGCCAGCAGTTACTCGAGGCAGGGGGCTAAGTCACCCCTCCACTTT.

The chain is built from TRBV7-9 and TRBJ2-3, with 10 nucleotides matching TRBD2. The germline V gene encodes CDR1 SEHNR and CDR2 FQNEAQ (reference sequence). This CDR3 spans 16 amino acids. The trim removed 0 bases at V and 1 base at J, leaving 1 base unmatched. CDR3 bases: TGTGCCAGCAGCTTAGCCGGGACTAGCGGCACAGATACGCAGTATTTT. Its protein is CASSLAGTSGTDTQYF.

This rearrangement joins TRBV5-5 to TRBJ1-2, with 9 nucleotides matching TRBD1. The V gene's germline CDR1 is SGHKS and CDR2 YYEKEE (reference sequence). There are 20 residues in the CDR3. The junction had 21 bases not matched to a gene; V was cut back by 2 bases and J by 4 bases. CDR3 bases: TGTGCCAGCAGCTTCATGGGAGCCGACAGGGGGAAATTGGCCGTCTATGGCTACACCTTC. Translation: CASSFMGADRGKLAVYGYTF.

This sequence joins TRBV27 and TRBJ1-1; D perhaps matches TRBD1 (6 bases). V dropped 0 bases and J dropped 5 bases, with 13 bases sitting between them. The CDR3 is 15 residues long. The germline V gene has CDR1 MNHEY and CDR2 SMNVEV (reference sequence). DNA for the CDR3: TGTGCCAGCAGTTTATCCATACAGGGTGTGACTGAAGCTTTCTTT. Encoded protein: CASSLSIQGVTEAFF.